Listed below are T cell receptor beta chains from one sample, sequenced in a study of blood T cell repertoires in COVID-19. Only in-frame clones appear in the TCRdb table, and some are missing; sequencing was by immunoSEQ multiplex PCR. This sample has 150,000 to 200,000 clones, with roughly 88% found just once. Sequenced material: peripheral blood. All receptors come from a man between 60 and 75 years old with acute or convalescent COVID-19. Both conserved end residues are part of each CDR3. The D gene is left open where the match is weak. Size tells how often a clone was seen (once, few, many) or the class of an expanded clone, and some rows leave it out.

D gene	V gene	J gene	clone size	CDR3 length	CDR3 DNA	CDR3 protein
TRBD1	TRBV2	TRBJ1-6	NA	15	TGTGCCAGCAGTGAAATACAGGGGCGCAATTCACCCCTCCACTTT	CASSEIQGRNSPLHF
TRBD1	TRBV27	TRBJ2-5	NA	16	TGTGCCAGCAGTACACAGGGGGCGCTTGATTCGGAGACCCAGTACTTC	CASSTQGALDSETQYF
TRBD2	TRBV7-3	TRBJ2-3	few	15	TGTGCCAGCAGCTTCCTAGCGGGAGACGGAGATACGCAGTATTTT	CASSFLAGDGDTQYF
TRBD1	TRBV15	TRBJ2-1	NA	15	TGTGCCACCAGCAGAGGGGGACAGGGGGCCGATGAGCAGTTCTTC	CATSRGGQGADEQFF
TRBD1	TRBV3-1/TRBV3-2	TRBJ1-1	once	14	TGTGCCAGCAGCCTAAGGGACAGGGGCACTGAAGCTTTCTTT	CASSLRDRGTEAFF
NA	TRBV6-5	TRBJ2-7	NA	12	TGTGCCAGCAGTCTGACAGGTCGCGAGCAGTACTTC	CASSLTGREQYF
NA	TRBV5-1	TRBJ1-1	NA	14	TGCGCCAGCAGCTGGTCGGGGGTGAACACTGAAGCTTTCTTT	CASSWSGVNTEAFF
TRBD1	TRBV11-1	TRBJ1-1	few	12	TGTGCCAGCAGCGGGAGGGGACAGGGCGCTTTCTTT	CASSGRGQGAFF
TRBD1	TRBV27	TRBJ1-1	NA	16	TGTGCCAGCAGTTTCGCAGGGGGCGCAGGGAACACTGAAGCTTTCTTT	CASSFAGGAGNTEAFF
NA	TRBV3-1/TRBV3-2	TRBJ2-3	NA	16	TGTGCCAGCAGCCAAGACGGCTCCCGAGGCGCAGATACGCAGTATTTT	CASSQDGSRGADTQYF
NA	TRBV21-1	TRBJ2-2	NA	16	TGTGCCAGCAGCAAAGGGGATAGCGGGAACACCGGGGAGCTGTTTTTT	CASSKGDSGNTGELFF
TRBD1	TRBV20-1	TRBJ1-6	NA	11	TGCAGTGCTTACAGGGGATCACCCCTCCACTTT	CSAYRGSPLHF
NA	TRBV6-4	TRBJ2-3	NA	16	TGTGCCAGCAGTGACTCGATCGAAGGAGGGCCAGATACGCAGTATTTT	CASSDSIEGGPDTQYF
NA	TRBV27	TRBJ2-3	NA	15	TGTGCCAGCAGGGGAGTCAGGGGCCTAACAGATACGCAGTATTTT	CASRGVRGLTDTQYF
NA	TRBV5-5	TRBJ2-1	NA	15	TGTGCCAGCAGCTTGCCTTTAAAGAACAGAGCTAAGCAGTTCTTC	CASSLPLKNRAKQFF
NA	TRBV9	TRBJ2-1	NA	15	TGTGCCAGCAGCCCCGGGGGCGGGAGATACAATGAGCAGTTCTTC	CASSPGGGRYNEQFF
TRBD1	TRBV7-2	TRBJ2-1	NA	14	TGTGCCTCCTCCCGGGGACAGATTCACAATGAGCAGTTCTTC	CASSRGQIHNEQFF
TRBD2	TRBV19	TRBJ2-3	NA	17	TGTGCCAGTAGTACTTCTAGGACTAGCGGACGCACAGATACGCAGTATTTT	CASSTSRTSGRTDTQYF
NA	TRBV2	TRBJ2-1	NA	16	TGTGCCAGCAGTGGCTTGGACTCCATTGACACCAATGAGCAGTTCTTC	CASSGLDSIDTNEQFF
NA	TRBV5-4	TRBJ1-5	NA	12	TGTGCCAGCAGTAAGGAGACAGGGCCCCAGCATTTT	CASSKETGPQHF
NA	TRBV7-3	TRBJ2-1	once	15	TGTGCCAGCAGCCCCAGCCCTAGCACCCTCAATGAGCAGTTCTTC	CASSPSPSTLNEQFF
TRBD2	TRBV7-3	TRBJ2-7	NA	15	TGTGCCAGCAGCTTAGCTAGCGGGAGAATCGACGAGCAGTACTTC	CASSLASGRIDEQYF
TRBD2	TRBV5-4	TRBJ2-3	NA	14	TGTGCCAGCAGCTTCGATGCGGGAGCAGATACGCAGTATTTT	CASSFDAGADTQYF
NA	TRBV5-8	TRBJ2-4	NA	16	TGTGCCAGCAGCTTGCGATTTGGCAGGGGGGAAAACATTCAGTACTTC	CASSLRFGRGENIQYF
NA	TRBV28	TRBJ1-4	NA	14	TGTGCCAGCAGTTTTTCGTGGAGGAAGAAAAAACTGTTTTTT	CASSFSWRKKKLFF
TRBD1	TRBV5-1	TRBJ1-6	NA	15	TGCGCCAGCAGCTTGGCCGGACAGGGGAGGTCACCCCTCCACTTT	CASSLAGQGRSPLHF
NA	TRBV19	TRBJ2-5	NA	13	TGTGCCAGTAGTATAGACCGGGGAGAGACCCAGTACTTC	CASSIDRGETQYF
NA	TRBV28	TRBJ2-7	NA	12	TGTGCCATCGCAGGGGCGCGTTACGAGCAGTACTTC	CAIAGARYEQYF
TRBD1	TRBV5-8	TRBJ1-6	NA	15	TGTGCCAGCAGCTTGAGGGGACAGGGTCATTCACCCCTCCACTTT	CASSLRGQGHSPLHF
TRBD2	TRBV19	TRBJ2-1	once	14	TGTGCCAGTAGGAAGCGGGAGGGGTACAATGAGCAGTTCTTC	CASRKREGYNEQFF
TRBD2	TRBV7-8	TRBJ2-3	NA	14	TGTGCCAGCAGCTCAACGGGAGGGGCGTATACGCAGTATTTT	CASSSTGGAYTQYF
TRBD2	TRBV4-2	TRBJ2-1	NA	17	TGTGCCAGCAGCCAAGAGGACCCAGCGGGAGTCTCGGATGAGCAGTTCTTC	CASSQEDPAGVSDEQFF
NA	TRBV5-1	TRBJ1-2	NA	13	TGCGCCAGCAGCTCGCCGGGACAAAAAGGCTACACCTTC	CASSSPGQKGYTF
NA	TRBV3-1/TRBV3-2	TRBJ2-1	few	11	TGTGCCAGCAGCCTAAACAAACAGCAGTTCTTC	CASSLNKQQFF
NA	TRBV6-6	TRBJ1-6	NA	15	TGTGCCAGCAGGTCTACGAGCTCCTATAATTCACCCCTCCACTTT	CASRSTSSYNSPLHF
NA	TRBV18	TRBJ1-3	NA	18	TGTGCCAGCTCACCCCTGCCGTGGTTCGGGGGAGCTGGAAACACCATATATTTT	CASSPLPWFGGAGNTIYF
NA	TRBV27	TRBJ2-3	NA	14	TGTGCCAGCAGTTTAGGGCAGTCTACAGATACGCAGTATTTT	CASSLGQSTDTQYF
NA	TRBV29-1	TRBJ1-1	NA	12	TGCAGCGTTGATTCAGGGAACACTGAAGCTTTCTTT	CSVDSGNTEAFF
TRBD1	TRBV5-1	TRBJ2-7	NA	12	TGCGCCAGCAGCCAGACAGGGGGCGAGCAGTACTTC	CASSQTGGEQYF
NA	TRBV7-2	TRBJ2-1	NA	13	TGTGCCAGCAGCTTAGTTACCTGGGCTGAGCAGTTCTTC	CASSLVTWAEQFF
TRBD1	TRBV5-5	TRBJ1-1	NA	16	TGTGCCAGCAGCCCCCGCCACAGGGGGACCGGGACTGAAGCTTTCTTT	CASSPRHRGTGTEAFF
TRBD1	TRBV30	TRBJ1-4	NA	15	TGTGCCTGGAGTCCGGGACAGAGTACTAATGAAAAACTGTTTTTT	CAWSPGQSTNEKLFF
TRBD1	TRBV24-1	TRBJ1-4	NA	15	TGTGCCACCAGTGAGGGGGACAGGCTTAATGAAAAACTGTTTTTT	CATSEGDRLNEKLFF
TRBD1	TRBV7-2	TRBJ2-2	once	14	TGTGCCAGCAGCCGGGACAGGGGGCCCGGGGAGCTGTTTTTT	CASSRDRGPGELFF
TRBD1	TRBV19	TRBJ2-1	NA	15	TGTGCCAGTAGTCCGATAGACAGGGATTACAATGAGCAGTTCTTC	CASSPIDRDYNEQFF
NA	TRBV28	TRBJ1-4	NA	12	TGTGCCAGCCGAGGGCGGAATGAAAAACTGTTTTTT	CASRGRNEKLFF
NA	TRBV27	TRBJ2-7	NA	13	TGTGCCAGCAGTTTAGCCACCGCGGGGGAGCAGTACTTC	CASSLATAGEQYF
NA	TRBV28	TRBJ2-7	NA	14	TGTGCCAGCAGTTTTCGGTCACAGTCCTACGAGCAGTACTTC	CASSFRSQSYEQYF